A selection of T cell receptor beta chains follows, all from one sample in a study of blood T cell repertoires in COVID-19. The table came from immunoSEQ multiplex PCR; TCRdb's copy has only in-frame clones and leaves some out. The table includes approximately 300,000 clones, roughly 90% detected once. Specimen: peripheral blood. The receptors were sampled from a woman in her twenties or thirties with COVID-19, enrolled during active disease. CDR3s include the opening cysteine and the closing phenylalanine or tryptophan. Fields, in order: clone size, V gene, CDR3 protein. Only some rows state a clone size, as once, few, many or a class for expanded clones.

>few|TRBV5-1
CASSQDRPTNYGYTF
>.|TRBV3-1/TRBV3-2
CASSQGEGTEQYF
>.|TRBV6-4
CATAREEGTGELFF
>once|TRBV5-4
CASRPNGGELHTEAFF
>few|TRBV19
CASSMGAGATDTQYF
>.|TRBV28
CASSLSRGGASNQPQHF
>.|TRBV19
CATSDRWNQPQHF
>once|TRBV7-8
CASSLSTGWGQGANYGYTF
>.|TRBV2
CASSGTGGVPNEKLFF
>.|TRBV7-9
CASSIQDTQYF
>.|TRBV3-1/TRBV3-2
CASSPPGDPSNYGYTF